Listed below are T cell receptor beta chains from one sample, sequenced in a study of T cell changes during pregnancy in multiple sclerosis. This table comes from immunoSEQ multiplex PCR, and its TCRdb copy is limited to in-frame clones, with some not included. There are tens of thousands of clones in the sample; approximately 92% occur only once, and about 0.48% lies in the top ten. Source: CD4+ T cells from peripheral blood mononuclear cells, taken in the second trimester of pregnancy. These receptors were collected from a female donor in good health, enrolled as a control in a pregnancy study. Each CDR3 is given with its conserved first and last residue. D genes are given only for firm matches. The size field is filled for only some rows; it gives once, few, many or a size class.

clone_size	j_call	d_call	cdr3_length	v_call	cdr3_aa	cdr3_nt
.	TRBJ1-2	.	14	TRBV5-1	CASSLVGPGGTYTF	TGCGCCAGCAGCTTGGTAGGTCCGGGAGGGACATACACCTTC
.	TRBJ1-2	.	13	TRBV4-1	CASSAGGDYGYTF	TGCGCCAGCAGCGCCGGGGGGGACTATGGCTACACCTTC
.	TRBJ2-7	TRBD2	13	TRBV28	CASNKRDYYEQYF	TGTGCCAGCAACAAGCGGGACTACTACGAGCAGTACTTC
.	TRBJ2-7	TRBD1	15	TRBV6-6	CASSYSGQGAREQYF	TGTGCCAGCAGTTACTCTGGACAGGGGGCAAGGGAGCAGTACTTC
.	TRBJ2-1	TRBD2	12	TRBV11-3	CASSRLAGEQFF	TGTGCCAGCAGCCGACTAGCGGGAGAGCAGTTCTTC
.	TRBJ2-1	.	11	TRBV5-1	CASTNYNEQFF	TGCGCCAGCACCAACTACAATGAGCAGTTCTTC
.	TRBJ2-1	.	11	TRBV18	CASHLRNEQFF	TGTGCCAGCCACCTTCGGAATGAGCAGTTCTTC
.	TRBJ1-1	TRBD1	14	TRBV18	CASSGGQMNTEAFF	TGTGCCAGCTCAGGGGGACAGATGAACACTGAAGCTTTCTTT
.	TRBJ2-1	TRBD2	15	TRBV6-5	CASRTGVAGVNEQFF	TGTGCCAGCAGAACAGGGGTAGCGGGAGTAAATGAGCAGTTCTTC
.	TRBJ1-1	TRBD1	15	TRBV4-1	CASSQEWTGEGEAFF	TGCGCCAGCAGCCAAGAATGGACAGGGGAGGGTGAAGCTTTCTTT
.	TRBJ1-3	.	13	TRBV7-3	CASSPNSGNTIYF	TGTGCCAGCAGCCCTAACTCTGGAAACACCATATATTTT
.	TRBJ2-1	TRBD1	15	TRBV25-1	CASSGTGSYTSEQFF	TGTGCCAGCAGTGGGACAGGGTCATACACTAGTGAGCAGTTCTTC
.	TRBJ2-1	TRBD2	15	TRBV6-1	CASSLPSGRGNEQFF	TGTGCCAGCAGCTTACCTAGCGGGAGAGGGAATGAGCAGTTCTTC
.	TRBJ2-7	.	16	TRBV28	CASSLRGTLGSYEQYF	TGTGCCAGCAGTTTACGAGGGACATTGGGCTCCTACGAGCAGTACTTC
.	TRBJ1-1	.	14	TRBV6-5	CASSYNSRDTEAFF	TGTGCCAGCAGTTACAACTCCCGGGACACTGAAGCTTTCTTT
.	TRBJ1-1	TRBD1	15	TRBV18	CASSGGQGAYTEAFF	TGTGCCAGCTCAGGGGGACAGGGGGCTTACACTGAAGCTTTCTTT
.	TRBJ2-7	TRBD2	14	TRBV28	CASSLAGRGPEQYF	TGTGCCAGCAGTCTAGCGGGACGGGGTCCAGAGCAGTACTTC
.	TRBJ2-4	.	13	TRBV7-8	CASSLDPGDIQYF	TGTGCCAGCAGCTTAGATCCAGGGGACATTCAGTACTTC
.	TRBJ2-3	.	15	TRBV4-1	CASSQAQGTRDTQYF	TGCGCCAGCAGCCAAGCTCAGGGTACGAGAGATACGCAGTATTTT
.	TRBJ2-7	.	14	TRBV5-4	CASRPGLSLHEQYF	TGTGCCAGCCGCCCGGGGTTAAGCCTACACGAGCAGTACTTC
few	TRBJ2-7	.	12	TRBV10-3	CAISESLYEQYF	TGTGCCATCAGTGAGAGCCTTTACGAGCAGTACTTC
.	TRBJ2-7	TRBD2	13	TRBV10-3	CATGLAASYEQYF	TGTGCCACGGGACTAGCGGCCTCCTACGAGCAGTACTTC
.	TRBJ2-7	TRBD2	16	TRBV19	CASSIYPSGGTVEQYF	TGTGCCAGTAGTATATATCCTAGCGGGGGAACCGTCGAGCAGTACTTC
.	TRBJ1-3	.	13	TRBV6-5	CASSRDRGNTIYF	TGTGCCAGCAGCCGAGACAGAGGAAACACCATATATTTT
.	TRBJ2-7	.	12	TRBV28	CASTASSYEQYF	TGTGCCAGCACCGCGTCTTCCTACGAGCAGTACTTC
.	TRBJ2-5	TRBD2	19	TRBV7-9	CASSRLAGDLRGWQETQYF	TGTGCCAGCAGCAGACTAGCGGGGGACCTCCGGGGTTGGCAAGAGACCCAGTACTTC
.	TRBJ2-2	.	16	TRBV10-3	CAISYFRGANTGELFF	TGTGCCATCAGCTATTTCAGGGGCGCGAACACCGGGGAGCTGTTTTTT
.	TRBJ1-1	.	13	TRBV19	CASSTGANTEAFF	TGTGCCAGTAGTACAGGGGCGAACACTGAAGCTTTCTTT
.	TRBJ2-1	.	15	TRBV5-1	CASSLGGRTVEEQFF	TGCGCCAGCAGCTTGGGAGGGCGGACCGTTGAAGAGCAGTTCTTC
.	TRBJ1-4	.	11	TRBV20-1	CSARGAGELFF	TGCAGTGCTAGAGGGGCCGGTGAGCTGTTTTTT
.	TRBJ2-7	.	11	TRBV28	CASRSIYEQYF	TGTGCCAGCCGCAGTATCTACGAGCAGTACTTC
.	TRBJ2-5	.	12	TRBV29-1	CSVRTLGETQYF	TGCAGCGTGCGGACTTTAGGCGAGACCCAGTACTTC
.	TRBJ2-7	.	14	TRBV6-6	CASSSQTTIYEQYF	TGTGCCAGCAGTTCCCAGACTACAATCTACGAGCAGTACTTC
.	TRBJ1-4	TRBD1	15	TRBV16	CASSRSDRINEKLFF	TGTGCCAGCAGCCGGTCGGACAGGATTAATGAAAAACTGTTTTTT
.	TRBJ1-1	TRBD1	13	TRBV6-5	CASRRDRADEAFF	TGTGCCAGCAGACGCGACAGGGCCGATGAAGCTTTCTTT
.	TRBJ2-5	.	14	TRBV5-5	CASSTGSPQETQYF	TGTGCCAGCAGCACAGGATCCCCCCAAGAGACCCAGTACTTC
.	TRBJ1-1	TRBD1	12	TRBV27	CASSKTGGRAFF	TGTGCCAGCAGTAAGACAGGGGGTCGGGCTTTCTTT
.	TRBJ2-7	TRBD1	15	TRBV7-9	CASSLMTGGYYEQYF	TGTGCCAGCAGCTTGATGACAGGGGGGTACTACGAGCAGTACTTC
.	TRBJ1-5	.	15	TRBV28	CASRPGGPRNQPQHF	TGTGCCAGCAGACCCGGCGGGCCACGTAATCAGCCCCAGCATTTT
.	TRBJ2-3	TRBD2	16	TRBV7-3	CASSLTAGAQAGTQYF	TGTGCCAGCAGCTTAACAGCGGGAGCACAGGCGGGTACGCAGTATTTT
.	TRBJ2-7	TRBD1	13	TRBV6-6	CASSRDRTYEQYF	TGTGCCAGCAGCCGGGACAGGACCTACGAGCAGTACTTC
.	TRBJ2-1	TRBD2	18	TRBV12-5	CASGLVPQRGAEDNEQFF	TGTGCTAGTGGTTTGGTCCCCCAGCGGGGAGCGGAGGACAATGAGCAGTTCTTC
.	TRBJ2-1	TRBD2	13	TRBV7-7	CASSLAGQDEQFF	TGTGCTAGCAGCTTAGCGGGGCAGGATGAGCAGTTCTTC
.	TRBJ2-7	.	13	TRBV2	CASSARPETGQYF	TGTGCCAGCAGTGCCCGACCGGAGACGGGGCAGTACTTC
.	TRBJ1-6	.	15	TRBV7-2	CASSLASSYNSPLHF	TGTGCCAGCAGCTTGGCCAGCTCCTATAATTCACCCCTCCACTTT
few	TRBJ2-7	TRBD2	16	TRBV27	CASSSALGLALYEQYF	TGTGCCAGCAGCTCAGCGCTCGGACTAGCCCTATACGAGCAGTACTTC
.	TRBJ2-1	TRBD2	15	TRBV27	CASRPLGTSSNEQFF	TGTGCCAGCAGACCTCTGGGGACTAGCTCCAATGAGCAGTTCTTC